Listed here are 27 T cell receptor beta chains from one sample, sequenced in a study of radiotherapy plus CTLA-4 blockade in lung cancer. Libraries were prepared by immunoSEQ multiplex PCR; TCRdb keeps only in-frame clonotypes and omits some of them. The sample consists of approximately 98,000 clones, roughly four fifths of them appearing once. The input for sequencing was peripheral blood, taken from a patient treated with radiotherapy plus ipilimumab. The receptors derive from a human donor with non-small cell lung cancer who had a partial response to radiotherapy plus ipilimumab.

Points on this clone: In the same sample, other DNA sequences code for this CDR3. This sequence joins TRBV4-1 and TRBJ2-7, with 10 bases fitting TRBD2. V lost 0 bases to trimming and J lost 2 bases; unmatched junction nucleotides: 10. Germline V lookup: CDR1 MGHRA, CDR2 YSYEKL. The CDR3 totals 18 residues. Written as DNA, the CDR3 is TGCGCCAGCAGCCAAGATGCCTTAGCGGGAGGAACCCCCTACGAGCAGTACTTC. Translation: CASSQDALAGGTPYEQYF.

The rearrangement joins TRBV9 to TRBJ2-3, with 10 positions matching TRBD1. This CDR3 contains 15 residues. Trimming took 4 bases from V and 1 from J; bases not matched to a gene: 3. Germline V gives CDR1 SGDLS, CDR2 YYNGEE. CDR3 amino acids: CASSTGTGGTDTQYF. The CDR3 bases are TGTGCCAGCAGCACCGGGACAGGGGGCACAGATACGCAGTATTTT.

V usage is TRBV27 and J usage is TRBJ1-1; 12 bases line up with TRBD1. The CDR3 length is 15 residues. From germline, CDR1 is MNHEY and CDR2 SMNVEV (reference sequence). The ends lost 3 bases at V and 6 bases at J; junction bases unmatched: 5. CDR3 protein: CASSLRDRGRPEAFF. CDR3 DNA: TGTGCCAGCAGTTTGAGGGACAGGGGGCGCCCTGAAGCTTTCTTT.

The chain employs TRBV14 and TRBJ1-6, with unresolved D. In germline, CDR1 is SGHDN, CDR2 FVKESK. This CDR3 region has 13 residues. V lost 0 bases and J lost 7, with 4 bases in between. The CDR3: CASSQDMNSPLHF. The DNA of the CDR3 is TGTGCCAGCAGCCAAGATATGAATTCACCCCTCCACTTT.

The gene calls are TRBV6-6 and TRBJ1-5; 7 bases agree with TRBD1. Germline V gene sequence: CDR1 MNHNY, CDR2 SVGAGI (reference sequence). Trimming at V came to 4 bases and at J to 7 bases, leaving 7 bases not matched to a gene. The CDR3 has 14 amino acids. In DNA form, the CDR3 reads TGTGCCAGCAGTTCCCTCAACAGGGGACAGCCCCAGCATTTT. Its translation: CASSSLNRGQPQHF.

This clone is judged large. This rearrangement joins TRBV28 to TRBJ2-7; the match to TRBD1 covers 9 bases. There are 15 residues in the CDR3. Germline CDR1 MDHEN, CDR2 SYDVKM. After removal of 6 bases from V and 0 bases from J, the junction contained 6 bases not matched to a gene. DNA of the CDR3: TGTGCCAGCAGGGCCGGGACAGGGAGCTCCTACGAGCAGTACTTC. It codes for CASRAGTGSSYEQYF.

The chain joins TRBV18 to TRBJ1-5; D might be TRBD1 (5 bases). V lost 4 bases and J lost 15, with 19 bases in between. Germline V gene data show CDR1 as KGHSH and CDR2 as LQKENI. The CDR3 is made up of 13 amino acids. CDR3 region: CASSHPQGRGRHF. The CDR3 nucleotides read TGTGCCAGCTCACATCCCCAGGGTCGTGGTAGGCATTTT.

The chain combines TRBV5-1 with TRBJ2-5; 11 nucleotides align to TRBD2. CDR1 and CDR2 from the germline V gene are SGHRS and YFSETQ. CDR3 length equals 14 residues. Trimming took 4 bases from V and 5 from J; bases not matched to a gene: 4. CDR3 amino acids: CASSTSGSGETQYF. The CDR3 nucleotides are TGCGCCAGCAGCACTAGCGGGAGTGGCGAGACCCAGTACTTC. Drawing the rest from reference TRBV5-1 and TRBJ2-5, the complete variable domain is KAGVTQTPRYLIKTRGQQVTLSCSPISGHRSVSWYQQTPGQGLQFLFEYFSETQRNKGNFPGRFSGRQFSNSRSEMNVSTLELGDSALYLCASSTSGSGETQYFGPGTRLLVL.

The genes are TRBV5-1 and TRBJ2-5; 8 bases map to TRBD1. The trim removed 1 base at V and 4 bases at J, leaving 6 bases unmatched. Germline CDR1 is SGHRS and CDR2 is YFSETQ. The CDR3 totals 15 residues. This CDR3 is CASSLSQGARETQYF. DNA of the CDR3: TGCGCCAGCAGCTTGAGCCAGGGGGCCAGAGAGACCCAGTACTTC.

This clone was detected once. The chain joins TRBV5-1 to TRBJ1-6; D unresolved. V lost 4 bases and J lost 9, with 11 bases in between. This CDR3 has 13 amino acids. Per the germline V gene, CDR1 is SGHRS and CDR2 is YFSETQ. CDR3 in amino acids: CASSPLPSSPLHF. Written as DNA, the CDR3 is TGCGCCAGCAGCCCCCTGCCCAGTTCACCCCTCCACTTT.

This clone came up a few times. The chain couples TRBV5-4 to TRBJ2-7; 8 positions match TRBD1. V shed 1 base, J shed 5 bases, and the junction held 8 bases outside the gene matches. CDR3 size: 15 residues. Germline values: CDR1 SGHNT, CDR2 YYREEE (reference sequence). CDR3: CASSLPGTGGHEQYF. CDR3 bases: TGTGCCAGCAGCTTGCCGGGGACAGGAGGCCACGAGCAGTACTTC.

This chain uses TRBV6-5 with TRBJ1-3, with D unresolved. Germline assignment: CDR1 MNHEY and CDR2 SVGAGI. This CDR3 has 16 amino acids. Trimming took off 0 bases at V and 0 bases at J, with 9 bases between the two ends. The DNA of the CDR3 is TGTGCCAGCAGTTACTCGACCCCGGGCTCTGGAAACACCATATATTTT. This gives the protein CASSYSTPGSGNTIYF.

The DNA for the CDR3 is TGCGCCAGCAGCCCCGGACACCCTGGGGATGAGCAGTTCTTC. Protein product: CASSPGHPGDEQFF. V and J are TRBV5-1 and TRBJ2-1; a possible D gene is TRBD1 (5 bases). V lost 4 bases to trimming and J lost 8 bases, with 16 bases between them. The length of the CDR3 is 14 residues. In germline, CDR1 is SGHRS, CDR2 YFSETQ.

V usage is TRBV7-6 and J usage is TRBJ2-5, with D maybe TRBD1 (7 bases). Trimming cost V 4 bases and J 6 bases, with 15 bases left between them. Germline CDR1 is SGHVS and CDR2 is FNYEAQ. The CDR3 is 14 amino acids. The CDR3 spells CASSSGGPRQTQYF. CDR3 sequence (DNA): TGTGCCAGCAGCTCAGGGGGGCCTCGACAGACCCAGTACTTC.

This chain links TRBV11-2 with TRBJ2-2; a weak D match, TRBD1 (6 bases). Looked up from germline, CDR1 is SGHAT and CDR2 is FQNNGV. The CDR3 totals 15 residues. Trimming removed 1 base at V and 5 bases at J, with 11 bases between. The DNA of the CDR3 is TGTGCCAGCAGCTTAGTCCAGGGGCTGACCGGGGAGCTGTTTTTT. Protein: CASSLVQGLTGELFF.

The V and J genes are TRBV28 and TRBJ2-5; TRBD1 matches at 8 bases. Germline CDR1 MDHEN, CDR2 SYDVKM. The CDR3 runs 14 residues. Trimming removed 4 bases from V and 11 bases from J; junction bases left unmatched: 12. This CDR3 reads CASSSPGQGREQYF. The CDR3, as DNA: TGTGCCAGCAGTTCCCCCGGACAGGGAAGGGAGCAGTACTTC.

In its sample, this clone was seen once. The chain employs TRBV18 and TRBJ1-1; 7 bases map to TRBD1. Germline V lookup: CDR1 KGHSH, CDR2 LQKENI. After removal of 3 bases from V and 6 bases from J, the junction contained 10 bases not matched to a gene. CDR3 length equals 15 residues. DNA of the CDR3: TGTGCCAGCTCACCCGCGATAGACAGGGTGGCTGAAGCTTTCTTT. This gives the protein CASSPAIDRVAEAFF.

This sequence joins TRBV5-1 and TRBJ2-1, with D perhaps matching TRBD2 (6 bases). V lost 3 bases and J lost 3, with 16 bases in between. Germline CDR1 is SGHRS and CDR2 is YFSETQ. This CDR3 spans 16 amino acids. The CDR3 DNA is TGCGCCAGCAGCTCGTTAATTGGCGGGAACTACAATGAGCAGTTCTTC. Protein: CASSSLIGGNYNEQFF.

The chain links TRBV2 to TRBJ2-1; possible D gene TRBD1, 6 bases. This CDR3 is 15 amino acids long. V gave up 6 bases and J gave up 3 bases, with 15 bases separating them. Germline V gene lookup returns CDR1 SNHLY and CDR2 FYNNEI. The CDR3 loop reads CASRADRPLYNEQFF. In nucleotides, the CDR3 is TGTGCCAGCAGGGCCGACAGGCCCCTCTACAATGAGCAGTTCTTC.

Regarding this clone: A junction boundary mismatches the germline segment, possibly from a read error. The chain recombines TRBV6-5 with TRBJ1-2; 7 nucleotides align to TRBD1. The V gene's germline CDR1 is MNHEY and CDR2 SVGAGI. The CDR3 loop spans 11 amino acids. Written as DNA, the CDR3 is TGTGCCAGCGTTGGGACAGACATCCCCCAATTC. Amino acid sequence: CASVGTDIPQF.

In regard to this clone: The sample has other DNA sequences that encode this CDR3 too. The CDR3 DNA is TGTGCCAGCAGTAGGGGGGGCGCCGCCGGGGAGCTGTTTTTT. It encodes CASSRGGAAGELFF. The genes are TRBV28 and TRBJ2-2; perhaps TRBD2 as D (7 bases). Trimming took off 5 bases at V and 6 bases at J, with 13 bases between the two ends. Per the germline V gene, CDR1 is MDHEN and CDR2 is SYDVKM. The CDR3 contains 14 residues.

The V and J genes are TRBV2 and TRBJ2-4, with TRBD2 matching over 7 bases. The CDR3 sequence is 20 residues long. The V and J ends lost 2 bases and 2 bases, in that order; junction bases with no gene match: 18. Looked up from germline, CDR1 is SNHLY and CDR2 is FYNNEI. Here the CDR3 reads CASSERAGRERSLTKNIQYF. Here the CDR3 DNA reads TGTGCCAGCAGTGAAAGGGCCGGGCGGGAGAGGAGTTTAACCAAAAACATTCAGTACTTC.

This chain uses TRBV4-1 with TRBJ2-1; TRBD1 aligns across 8 bases. V was pared by 4 bases and J by 8 bases, with 7 bases of the junction left unmatched. The CDR3 loop spans 14 amino acids. CDR1 and CDR2 (germline): MGHRA, YSYEKL. CDR3 DNA sequence: TGCGCCAGCAGCCGGACAGGGTTTAACGATGAGCAGTTCTTC. Translating it yields CASSRTGFNDEQFF.

The J gene is TRBJ2-3, the V gene TRBV7-2, with 7 positions matching TRBD2. Germline V gives CDR1 SGHTA, CDR2 FQGNSA. The CDR3 length is 14 residues. V was pared by 6 bases and J by 2 bases, with 5 bases of the junction left unmatched. CDR3 residues: CASSWLADTDTQYF. The CDR3 region has the DNA TGTGCCAGCAGTTGGCTAGCGGACACAGATACGCAGTATTTT.

The chain couples TRBV21-1 to TRBJ2-7; the DNA was not used to check the table's D call, TRBD1. TRBV21-1 is a pseudogene segment. The CDR3 loop spans 12 amino acids. The DNA for the CDR3 is TGTGCCAGCATCGACAGGGGGCGTGAGCAGTACTTC. This translates into CASIDRGREQYF.

The rearrangement joins TRBV15 to TRBJ1-3, with a weak D call TRBD1 (6 bases). This CDR3 is built from 14 residues. The germline V gene has CDR1 LNHNV and CDR2 YYDKDF (reference sequence). V gave up 7 bases and J gave up 4 bases, with 14 bases separating them. The CDR3 DNA follows: TGTGCCACCACAGGGGACTACGGCGGAAACACCATATATTTT. Translating it yields CATTGDYGGNTIYF. Using reference TRBV15 and TRBJ1-3 for the parts outside the CDR3, the full variable domain is DAMVIQNPRYQVTQFGKPVTLSCSQTLNHNVMYWYQQKSSQAPKLLFHYYDKDFNNEADTPDNFQSRRPNTSFCFLDIRSPGLGDTAMYLCATTGDYGGNTIYFGEGSWLTVV.

This chain uses TRBV29-1 with TRBJ2-2; perhaps TRBD2 as D (6 bases). V lost 7 bases and J lost 8, with 20 bases in between. This CDR3 spans 14 amino acids. Germline values: CDR1 SQVTM, CDR2 ANQGSEA. As DNA, the CDR3 is TGCAGCGATGGGACTGGCGACTTGGGAGGGGAGCTGTTTTTT. Translating it yields CSDGTGDLGGELFF.